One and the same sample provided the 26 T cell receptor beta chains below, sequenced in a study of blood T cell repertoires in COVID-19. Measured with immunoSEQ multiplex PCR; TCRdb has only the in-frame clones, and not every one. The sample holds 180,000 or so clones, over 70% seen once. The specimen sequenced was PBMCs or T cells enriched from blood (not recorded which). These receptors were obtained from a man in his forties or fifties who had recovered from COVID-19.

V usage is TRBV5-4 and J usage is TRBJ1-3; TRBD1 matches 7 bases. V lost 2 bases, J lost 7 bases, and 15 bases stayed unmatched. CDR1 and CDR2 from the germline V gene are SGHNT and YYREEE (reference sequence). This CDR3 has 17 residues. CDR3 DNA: TGTGCCAGCAGCTTTACAGGGGTGTCAAAGGGGTTGAACACCATATATTTT. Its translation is CASSFTGVSKGLNTIYF. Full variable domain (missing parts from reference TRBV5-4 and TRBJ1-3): ETGVTQSPTHLIKTRGQQVTLRCSSQSGHNTVSWYQQALGQGPQFIFQYYREEENGRGNFPPRFSGLQFPNYSSELNVNALELDDSALYLCASSFTGVSKGLNTIYFGEGSWLTVV.

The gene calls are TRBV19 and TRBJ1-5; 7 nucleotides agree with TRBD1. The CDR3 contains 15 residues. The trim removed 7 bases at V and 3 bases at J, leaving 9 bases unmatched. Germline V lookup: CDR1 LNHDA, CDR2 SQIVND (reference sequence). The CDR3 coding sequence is TGTGCCAGTACTCCCACGGGACAGAACAATCAGCCCCAGCATTTT. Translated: CASTPTGQNNQPQHF.

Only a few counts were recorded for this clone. DNA of the CDR3: TGTGCCAGCAGCCAGCAGGAGAACACCGGGGAGCTGTTTTTT. It translates to CASSQQENTGELFF. This chain links TRBV2 with TRBJ2-2; D is unresolved. Trimming shortened V by 6 bases and J by 1 base, and 9 bases separated the two germline ends. This CDR3 comprises 14 residues. Germline V gene sequence: CDR1 SNHLY, CDR2 FYNNEI.

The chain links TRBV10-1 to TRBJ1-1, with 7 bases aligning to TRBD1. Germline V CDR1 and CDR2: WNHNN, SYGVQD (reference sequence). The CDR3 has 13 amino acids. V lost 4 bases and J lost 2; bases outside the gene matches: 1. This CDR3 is CASSGQGNTEAFF. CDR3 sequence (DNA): TGCGCCAGCAGTGGACAGGGCAACACTGAAGCTTTCTTT.

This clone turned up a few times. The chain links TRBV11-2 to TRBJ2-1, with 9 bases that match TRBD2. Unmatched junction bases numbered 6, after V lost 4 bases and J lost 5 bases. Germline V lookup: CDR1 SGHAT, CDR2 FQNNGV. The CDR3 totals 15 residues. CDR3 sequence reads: CASSSAGGRNNEQFF. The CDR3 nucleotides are TGTGCCAGCAGCTCCGCGGGGGGGCGAAACAATGAGCAGTTCTTC.

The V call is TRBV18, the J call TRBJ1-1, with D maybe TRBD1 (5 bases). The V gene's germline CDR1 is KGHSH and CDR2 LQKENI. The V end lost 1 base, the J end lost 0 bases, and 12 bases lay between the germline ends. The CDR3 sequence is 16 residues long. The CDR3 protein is CASSPRWGGVNTEAFF. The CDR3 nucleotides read TGTGCCAGCTCACCACGTTGGGGCGGAGTGAACACTGAAGCTTTCTTT.

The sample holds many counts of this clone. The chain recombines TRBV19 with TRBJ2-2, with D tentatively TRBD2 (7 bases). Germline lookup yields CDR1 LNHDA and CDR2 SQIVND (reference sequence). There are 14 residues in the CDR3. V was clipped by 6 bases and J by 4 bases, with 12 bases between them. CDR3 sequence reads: CASSGGRTTGELFF. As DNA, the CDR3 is TGTGCCAGTAGCGGGGGGCGAACCACCGGGGAGCTGTTTTTT.

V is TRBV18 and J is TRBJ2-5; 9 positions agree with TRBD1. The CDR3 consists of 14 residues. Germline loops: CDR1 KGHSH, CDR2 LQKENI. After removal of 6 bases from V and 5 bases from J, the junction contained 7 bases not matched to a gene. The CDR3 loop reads CASSPGQGGETQYF. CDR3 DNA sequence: TGTGCCAGCTCCCCGGGACAGGGCGGCGAGACCCAGTACTTC.

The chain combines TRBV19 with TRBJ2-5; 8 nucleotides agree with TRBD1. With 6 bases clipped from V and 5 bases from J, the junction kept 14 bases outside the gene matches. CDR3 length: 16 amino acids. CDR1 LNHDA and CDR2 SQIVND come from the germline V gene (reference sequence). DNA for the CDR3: TGTGCCAGTAGCCCCATGATCACGAACAGGGGGGAGACCCAGTACTTC. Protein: CASSPMITNRGETQYF.

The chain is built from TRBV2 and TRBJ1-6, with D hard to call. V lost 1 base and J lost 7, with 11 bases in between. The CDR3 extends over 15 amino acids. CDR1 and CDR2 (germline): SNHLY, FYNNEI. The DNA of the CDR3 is TGTGCCAGCAGTGAAGGCACAGTAAGGAATTCACCCCTCCACTTT. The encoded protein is CASSEGTVRNSPLHF.

The CDR3 loop is CASSHGTSDNEQFF. CDR3 nucleotide sequence: TGTGCCAGCAGCCACGGGACTAGCGACAATGAGCAGTTCTTC. The rearrangement links TRBV3-1 (or the pseudogene TRBV3-2) to TRBJ2-1; the match to TRBD2 covers 10 bases. CDR3 length: 14 amino acids. The germline CDR1 and CDR2 sequences are LGHDT and YNNKEL (reference sequence). The J segment lost 5 bases and the V segment lost 3 bases, leaving 1 base of the junction unmatched.

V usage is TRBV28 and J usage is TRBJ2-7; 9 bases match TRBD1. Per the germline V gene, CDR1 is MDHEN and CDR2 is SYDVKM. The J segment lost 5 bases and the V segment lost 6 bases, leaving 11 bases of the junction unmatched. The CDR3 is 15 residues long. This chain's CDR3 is CASSSPTGGSHEQYF. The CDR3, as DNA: TGTGCCAGCAGCTCTCCGACAGGGGGAAGCCACGAGCAGTACTTC.

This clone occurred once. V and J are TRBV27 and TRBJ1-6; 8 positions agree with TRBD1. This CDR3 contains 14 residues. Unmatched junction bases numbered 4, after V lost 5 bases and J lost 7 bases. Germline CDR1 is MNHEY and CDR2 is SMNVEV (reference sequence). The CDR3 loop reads CASSIQGANSPLHF. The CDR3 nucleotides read TGTGCCAGCAGTATTCAGGGGGCCAATTCACCCCTCCACTTT.

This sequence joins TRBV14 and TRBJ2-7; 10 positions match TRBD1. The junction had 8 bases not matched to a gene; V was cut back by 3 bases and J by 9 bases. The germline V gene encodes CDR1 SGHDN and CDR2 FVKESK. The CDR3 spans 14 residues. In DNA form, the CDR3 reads TGTGCCAGCAGCCAGGCCGGGACAGGGGCATGGCAGTACTTC. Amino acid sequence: CASSQAGTGAWQYF.

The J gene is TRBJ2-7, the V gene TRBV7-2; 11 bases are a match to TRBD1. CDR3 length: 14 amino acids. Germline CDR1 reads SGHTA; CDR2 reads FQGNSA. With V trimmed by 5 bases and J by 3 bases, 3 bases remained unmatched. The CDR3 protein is CASSAGTGGYEQYF. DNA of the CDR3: TGTGCCAGCAGCGCCGGGACAGGGGGCTACGAGCAGTACTTC. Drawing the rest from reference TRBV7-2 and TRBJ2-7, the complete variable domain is GAGVSQSPSNKVTEKGKDVELRCDPISGHTALYWYRQSLGQGLEFLIYFQGNSAPDKSGLPSDRFSAERTGGSVSTLTIQRTQQEDSAVYLCASSAGTGGYEQYFGPGTRLTVT.

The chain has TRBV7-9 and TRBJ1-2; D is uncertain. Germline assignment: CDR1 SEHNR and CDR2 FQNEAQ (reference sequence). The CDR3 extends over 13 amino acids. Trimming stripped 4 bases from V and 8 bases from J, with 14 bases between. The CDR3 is CASSSSPGFGYTF. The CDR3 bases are TGTGCCAGCAGCTCTTCCCCAGGTTTCGGCTACACCTTC.

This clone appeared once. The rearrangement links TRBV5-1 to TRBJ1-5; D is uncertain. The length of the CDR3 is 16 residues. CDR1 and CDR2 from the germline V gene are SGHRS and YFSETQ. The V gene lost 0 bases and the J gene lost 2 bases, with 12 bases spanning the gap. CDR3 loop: CASSLVPGGGNQPQHF. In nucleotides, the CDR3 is TGCGCCAGCAGCTTGGTTCCCGGAGGCGGCAATCAGCCCCAGCATTTT.

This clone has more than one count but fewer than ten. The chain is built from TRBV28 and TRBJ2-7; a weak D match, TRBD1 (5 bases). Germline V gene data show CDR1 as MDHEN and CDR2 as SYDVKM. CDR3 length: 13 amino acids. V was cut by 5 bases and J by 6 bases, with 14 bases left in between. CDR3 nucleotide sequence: TGTGCCAGCAGTGCGGCAGGGAATATCGAGCAGTACTTC. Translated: CASSAAGNIEQYF.

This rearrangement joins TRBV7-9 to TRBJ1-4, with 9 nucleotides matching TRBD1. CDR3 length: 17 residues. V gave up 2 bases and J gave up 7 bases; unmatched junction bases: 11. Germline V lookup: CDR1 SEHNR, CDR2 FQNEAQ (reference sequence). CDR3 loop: CASSLLPVGQGLEKLFF. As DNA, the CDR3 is TGTGCCAGCAGCTTACTCCCTGTTGGACAGGGGCTTGAAAAACTGTTTTTT.

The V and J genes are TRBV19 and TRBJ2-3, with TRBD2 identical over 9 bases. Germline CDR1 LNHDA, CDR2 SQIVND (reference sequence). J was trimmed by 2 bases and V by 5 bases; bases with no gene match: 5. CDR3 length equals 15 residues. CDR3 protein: CASSLTSGDTDTQYF. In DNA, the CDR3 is TGTGCCAGTAGTTTGACTAGCGGAGACACAGATACGCAGTATTTT.

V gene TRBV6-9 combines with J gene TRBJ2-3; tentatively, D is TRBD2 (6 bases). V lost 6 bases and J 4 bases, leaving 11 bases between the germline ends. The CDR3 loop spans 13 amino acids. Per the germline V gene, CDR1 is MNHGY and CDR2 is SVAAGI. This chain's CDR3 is CASRRGSADTQYF. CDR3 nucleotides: TGTGCCAGCAGACGGGGGAGCGCAGATACGCAGTATTTT.

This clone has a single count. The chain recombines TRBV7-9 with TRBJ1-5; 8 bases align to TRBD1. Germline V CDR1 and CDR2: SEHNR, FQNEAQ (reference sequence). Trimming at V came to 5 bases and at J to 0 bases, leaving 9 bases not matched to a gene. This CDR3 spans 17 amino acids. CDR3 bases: TGTGCCAGCAGCCGAGGACAGGGTGAAGATAGCAATCAGCCCCAGCATTTT. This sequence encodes CASSRGQGEDSNQPQHF.

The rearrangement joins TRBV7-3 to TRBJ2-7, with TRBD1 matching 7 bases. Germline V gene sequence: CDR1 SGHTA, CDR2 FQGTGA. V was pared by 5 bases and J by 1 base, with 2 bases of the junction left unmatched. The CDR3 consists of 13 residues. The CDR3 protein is CASSPGQSYEQYF. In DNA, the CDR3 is TGTGCCAGCAGCCCGGGACAGTCCTACGAGCAGTACTTC. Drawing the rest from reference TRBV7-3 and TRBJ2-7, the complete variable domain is GAGVSQTPSNKVTEKGKYVELRCDPISGHTALYWYRQSLGQGPEFLIYFQGTGAADDSGLPNDRFFAVRPEGSVSTLKIQRTERGDSAVYLCASSPGQSYEQYFGPGTRLTVT.

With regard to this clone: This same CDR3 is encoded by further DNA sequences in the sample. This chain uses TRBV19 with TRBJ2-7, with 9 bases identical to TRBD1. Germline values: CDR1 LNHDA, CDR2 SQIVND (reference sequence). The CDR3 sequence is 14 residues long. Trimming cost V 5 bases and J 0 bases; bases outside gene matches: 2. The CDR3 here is CASSGTGPSYEQYF. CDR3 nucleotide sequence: TGTGCCAGTAGTGGGACAGGGCCCTCCTACGAGCAGTACTTC.

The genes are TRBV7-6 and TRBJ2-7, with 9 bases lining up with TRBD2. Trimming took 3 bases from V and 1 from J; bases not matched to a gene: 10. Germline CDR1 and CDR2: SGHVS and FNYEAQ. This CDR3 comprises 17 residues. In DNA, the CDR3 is TGTGCCAGCAGCTTTTGGTCTAGCGGGACATTATCCTACGAGCAGTACTTC. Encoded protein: CASSFWSSGTLSYEQYF.

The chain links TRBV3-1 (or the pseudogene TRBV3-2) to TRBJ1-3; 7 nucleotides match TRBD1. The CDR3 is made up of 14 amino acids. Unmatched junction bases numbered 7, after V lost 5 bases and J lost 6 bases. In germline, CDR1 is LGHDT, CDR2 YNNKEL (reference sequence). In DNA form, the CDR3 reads TGTGCCAGCAGCGCCGACAGGGTCGTAAACACCATATATTTT. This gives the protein CASSADRVVNTIYF.